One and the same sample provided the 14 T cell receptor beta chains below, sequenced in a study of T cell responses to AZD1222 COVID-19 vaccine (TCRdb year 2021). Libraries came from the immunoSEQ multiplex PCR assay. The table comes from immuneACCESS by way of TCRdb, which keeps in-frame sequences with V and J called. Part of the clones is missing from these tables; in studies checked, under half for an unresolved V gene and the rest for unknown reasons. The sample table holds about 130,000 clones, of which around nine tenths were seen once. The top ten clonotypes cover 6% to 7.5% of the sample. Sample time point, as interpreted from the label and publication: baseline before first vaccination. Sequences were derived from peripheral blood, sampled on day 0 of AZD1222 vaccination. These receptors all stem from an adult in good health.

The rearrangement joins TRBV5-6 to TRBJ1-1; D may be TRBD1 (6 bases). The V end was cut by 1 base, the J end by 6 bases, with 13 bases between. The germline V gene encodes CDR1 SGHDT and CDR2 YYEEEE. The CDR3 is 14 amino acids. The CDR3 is CASSLRGPTAEAFF. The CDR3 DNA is TGTGCCAGCAGCTTGCGGGGGCCGACCGCTGAAGCTTTCTTT. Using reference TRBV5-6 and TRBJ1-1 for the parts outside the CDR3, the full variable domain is DAGVTQSPTHLIKTRGQQVTLRCSPKSGHDTVSWYQQALGQGPQFIFQYYEEEERQRGNFPDRFSGHQFPNYSSELNVNALLLGDSALYLCASSLRGPTAEAFFGQGTRLTVV.

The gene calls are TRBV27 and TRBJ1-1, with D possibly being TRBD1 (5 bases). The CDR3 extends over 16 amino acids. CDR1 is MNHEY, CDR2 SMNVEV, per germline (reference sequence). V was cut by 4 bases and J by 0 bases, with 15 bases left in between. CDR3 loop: CASSSPGAGVNTEAFF. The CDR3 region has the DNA TGTGCCAGCAGTTCCCCCGGGGCAGGAGTGAACACTGAAGCTTTCTTT.

The chain's CDR3 is CASSLGLSREDTQYF. DNA for the CDR3: TGTGCCAGCAGCTTAGGGCTCTCCAGGGAAGATACGCAGTATTTT. The chain has TRBV7-3 and TRBJ2-3; maybe TRBD1 (5 bases). Germline V gives CDR1 SGHTA, CDR2 FQGTGA. The length of the CDR3 is 15 residues. Deletions cut 2 bases from V and 5 bases from J, with 14 bases between.

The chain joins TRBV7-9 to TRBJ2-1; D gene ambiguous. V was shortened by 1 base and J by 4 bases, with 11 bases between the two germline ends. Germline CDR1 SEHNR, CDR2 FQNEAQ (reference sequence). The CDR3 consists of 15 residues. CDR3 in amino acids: CASSLVRDPYNEQFF. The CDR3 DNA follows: TGTGCCAGCAGCTTAGTCCGAGACCCTTACAATGAGCAGTTCTTC.

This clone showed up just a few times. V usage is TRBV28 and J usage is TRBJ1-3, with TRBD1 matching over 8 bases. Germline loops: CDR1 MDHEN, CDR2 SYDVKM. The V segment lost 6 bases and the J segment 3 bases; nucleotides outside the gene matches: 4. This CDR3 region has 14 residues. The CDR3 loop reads CASSPGGSGNTIYF. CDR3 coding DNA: TGTGCCAGCAGCCCAGGGGGCAGTGGAAACACCATATATTTT.

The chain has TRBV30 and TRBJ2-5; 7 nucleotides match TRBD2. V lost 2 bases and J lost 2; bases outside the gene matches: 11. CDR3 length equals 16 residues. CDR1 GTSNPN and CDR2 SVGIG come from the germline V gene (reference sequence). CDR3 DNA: TGTGCCTGGAGTCCTAATAGACGAGCGGGGCAAGAGACCCAGTACTTC. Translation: CAWSPNRRAGQETQYF.

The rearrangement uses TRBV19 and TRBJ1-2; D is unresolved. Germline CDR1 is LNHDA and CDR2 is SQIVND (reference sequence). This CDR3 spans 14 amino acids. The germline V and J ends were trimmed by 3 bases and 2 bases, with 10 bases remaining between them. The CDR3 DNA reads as TGTGCCAGTAGTATCGGCACTCAGAACTATGGCTACACCTTC. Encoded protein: CASSIGTQNYGYTF.

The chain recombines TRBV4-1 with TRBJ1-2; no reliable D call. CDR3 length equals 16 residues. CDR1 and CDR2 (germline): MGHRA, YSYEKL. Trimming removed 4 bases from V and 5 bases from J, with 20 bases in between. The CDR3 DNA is TGCGCCAGCAGCCTCCGAGAAGGGCCATCCGGGTATGGCTACACCTTC. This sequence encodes CASSLREGPSGYGYTF.

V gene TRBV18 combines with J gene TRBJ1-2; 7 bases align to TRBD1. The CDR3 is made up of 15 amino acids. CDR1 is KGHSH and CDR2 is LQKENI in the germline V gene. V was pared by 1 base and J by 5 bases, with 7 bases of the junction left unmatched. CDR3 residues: CASSPLPGTAYGYTF. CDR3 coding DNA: TGTGCCAGCTCACCACTTCCCGGGACAGCGTATGGCTACACCTTC.

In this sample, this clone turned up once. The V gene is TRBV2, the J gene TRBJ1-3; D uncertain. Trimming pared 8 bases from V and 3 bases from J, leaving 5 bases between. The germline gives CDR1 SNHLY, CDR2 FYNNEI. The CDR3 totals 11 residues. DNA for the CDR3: TGTGCCAGCTACCGTGGAAACACCATATATTTT. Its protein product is CASYRGNTIYF.

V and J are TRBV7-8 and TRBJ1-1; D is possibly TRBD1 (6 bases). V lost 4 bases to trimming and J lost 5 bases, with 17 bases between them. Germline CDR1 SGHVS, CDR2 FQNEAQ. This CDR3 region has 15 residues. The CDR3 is CASSSRTAYNTEAFF. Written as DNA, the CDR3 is TGTGCCAGCAGCTCCCGGACAGCGTATAATACTGAAGCTTTCTTT.

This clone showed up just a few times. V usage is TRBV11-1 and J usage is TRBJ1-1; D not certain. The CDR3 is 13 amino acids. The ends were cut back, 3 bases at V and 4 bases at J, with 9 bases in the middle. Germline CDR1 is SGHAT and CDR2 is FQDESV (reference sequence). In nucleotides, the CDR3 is TGTGCCAGCAGCTTTTCGGTGACCACTGAAGCTTTCTTT. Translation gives CASSFSVTTEAFF.

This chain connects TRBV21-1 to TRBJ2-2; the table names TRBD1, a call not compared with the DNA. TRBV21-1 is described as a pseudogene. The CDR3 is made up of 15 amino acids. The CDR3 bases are TGTGCCAGCAGCCCCCAGGGGATAAACACCGGGGAGCTGTTTTTT. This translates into CASSPQGINTGELFF.

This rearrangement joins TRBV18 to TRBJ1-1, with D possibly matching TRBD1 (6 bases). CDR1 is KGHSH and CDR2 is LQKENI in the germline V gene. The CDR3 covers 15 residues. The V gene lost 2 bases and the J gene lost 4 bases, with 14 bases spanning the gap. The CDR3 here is CASSPGSGDGTEAFF. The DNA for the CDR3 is TGTGCCAGCTCACCAGGGTCAGGGGATGGCACTGAAGCTTTCTTT.